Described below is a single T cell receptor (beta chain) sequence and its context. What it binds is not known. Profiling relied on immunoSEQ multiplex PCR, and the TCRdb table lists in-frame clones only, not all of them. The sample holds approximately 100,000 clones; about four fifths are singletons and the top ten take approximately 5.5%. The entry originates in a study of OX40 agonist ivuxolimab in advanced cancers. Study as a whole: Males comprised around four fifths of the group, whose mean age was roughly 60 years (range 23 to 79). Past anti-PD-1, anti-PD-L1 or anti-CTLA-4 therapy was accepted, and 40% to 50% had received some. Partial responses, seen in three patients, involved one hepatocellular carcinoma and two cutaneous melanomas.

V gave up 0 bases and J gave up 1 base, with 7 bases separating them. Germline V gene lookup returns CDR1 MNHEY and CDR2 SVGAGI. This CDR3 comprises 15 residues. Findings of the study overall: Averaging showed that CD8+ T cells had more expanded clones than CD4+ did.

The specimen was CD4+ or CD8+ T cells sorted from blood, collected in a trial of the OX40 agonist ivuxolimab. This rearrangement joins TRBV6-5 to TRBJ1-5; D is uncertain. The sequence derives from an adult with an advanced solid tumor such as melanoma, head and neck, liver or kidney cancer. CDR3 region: CASSYSGGSNQPQHF. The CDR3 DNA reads TGTGCCAGCAGTTACTCGGGTGGGAGCAATCAGCCCCAGCATTTT.